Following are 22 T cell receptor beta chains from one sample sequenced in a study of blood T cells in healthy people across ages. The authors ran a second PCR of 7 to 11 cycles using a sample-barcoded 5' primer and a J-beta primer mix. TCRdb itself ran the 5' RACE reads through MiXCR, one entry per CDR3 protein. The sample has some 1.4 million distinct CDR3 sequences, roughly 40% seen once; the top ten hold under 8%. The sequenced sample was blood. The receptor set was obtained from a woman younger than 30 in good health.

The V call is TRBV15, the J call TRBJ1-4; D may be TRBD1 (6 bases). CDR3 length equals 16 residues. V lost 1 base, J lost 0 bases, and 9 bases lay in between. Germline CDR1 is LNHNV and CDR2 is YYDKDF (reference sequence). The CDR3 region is CATSRARQATNEKLFF. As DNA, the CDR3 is TGTGCCACCAGCAGAGCGAGACAGGCAACTAATGAAAAACTGTTTTTT.

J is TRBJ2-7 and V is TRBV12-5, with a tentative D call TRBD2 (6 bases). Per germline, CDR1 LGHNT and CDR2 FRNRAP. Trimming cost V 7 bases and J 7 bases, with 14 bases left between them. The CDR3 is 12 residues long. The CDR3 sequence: CASVLAGTEQYF. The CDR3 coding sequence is TGTGCTAGTGTCCTCGCCGGGACTGAGCAGTACTTC.

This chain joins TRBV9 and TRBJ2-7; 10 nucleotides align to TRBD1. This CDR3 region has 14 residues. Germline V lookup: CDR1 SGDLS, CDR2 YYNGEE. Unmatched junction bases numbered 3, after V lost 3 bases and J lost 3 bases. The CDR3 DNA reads TGTGCCAGCAGCGCAAGGGACAGGGGCTACGAGCAGTACTTC. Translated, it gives CASSARDRGYEQYF.

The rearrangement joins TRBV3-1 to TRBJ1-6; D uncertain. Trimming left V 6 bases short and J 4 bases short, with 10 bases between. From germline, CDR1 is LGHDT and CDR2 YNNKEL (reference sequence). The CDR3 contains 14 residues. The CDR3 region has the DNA TGTGCCAGCAGTAAACTTAGATATAATTCACCCCTCCACTTT. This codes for CASSKLRYNSPLHF.

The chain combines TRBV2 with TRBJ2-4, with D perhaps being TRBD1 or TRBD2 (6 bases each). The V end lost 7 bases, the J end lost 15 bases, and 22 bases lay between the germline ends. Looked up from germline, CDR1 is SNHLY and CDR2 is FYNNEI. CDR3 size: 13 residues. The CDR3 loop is CASTIEGGALRYF. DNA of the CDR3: TGTGCCAGCACCATCGAGGGGGGAGCTCTTCGGTACTTC.

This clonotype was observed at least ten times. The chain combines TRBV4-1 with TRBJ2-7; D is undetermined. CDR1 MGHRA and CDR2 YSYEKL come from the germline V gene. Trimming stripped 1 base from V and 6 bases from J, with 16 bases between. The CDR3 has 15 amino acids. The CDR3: CASSQVAGTLTEQYF. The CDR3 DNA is TGCGCCAGCAGCCAAGTCGCAGGTACCCTTACCGAGCAGTACTTC.

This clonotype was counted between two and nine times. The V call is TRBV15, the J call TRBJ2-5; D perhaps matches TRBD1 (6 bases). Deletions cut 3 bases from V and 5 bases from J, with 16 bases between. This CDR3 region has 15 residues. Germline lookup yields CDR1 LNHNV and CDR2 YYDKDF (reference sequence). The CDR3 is CATSRGRQAQETQYF. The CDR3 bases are TGTGCCACCAGCAGGGGAAGACAGGCCCAGGAGACCCAGTACTTC. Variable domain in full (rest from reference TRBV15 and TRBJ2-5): DAMVIQNPRYQVTQFGKPVTLSCSQTLNHNVMYWYQQKSSQAPKLLFHYYDKDFNNEADTPDNFQSRRPNTSFCFLDIRSPGLGDTAMYLCATSRGRQAQETQYFGPGTRLLVL.

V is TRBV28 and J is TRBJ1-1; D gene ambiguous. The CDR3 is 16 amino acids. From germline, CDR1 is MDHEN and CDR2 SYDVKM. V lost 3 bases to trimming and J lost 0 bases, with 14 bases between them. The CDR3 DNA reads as TGTGCCAGCAGTTTTCCCAGAAACGAGATGAACACTGAAGCTTTCTTT. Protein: CASSFPRNEMNTEAFF.

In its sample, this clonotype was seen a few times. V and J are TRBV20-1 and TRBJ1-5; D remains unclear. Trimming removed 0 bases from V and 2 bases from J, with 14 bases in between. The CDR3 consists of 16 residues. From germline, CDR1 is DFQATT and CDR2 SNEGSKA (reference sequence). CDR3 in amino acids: CSARDSRQRGNQPQHF. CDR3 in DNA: TGCAGTGCTAGAGATAGTCGGCAGAGGGGCAATCAGCCCCAGCATTTT.

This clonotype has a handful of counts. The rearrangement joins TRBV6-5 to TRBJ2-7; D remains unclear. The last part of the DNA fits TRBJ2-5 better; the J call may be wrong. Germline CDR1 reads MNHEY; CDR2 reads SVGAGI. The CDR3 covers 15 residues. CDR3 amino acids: CASSYSNGVRETQYF. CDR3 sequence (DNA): TGTGCCAGCAGTTACTCGAATGGGGTCCGGGAGACCCAGTACTTC.

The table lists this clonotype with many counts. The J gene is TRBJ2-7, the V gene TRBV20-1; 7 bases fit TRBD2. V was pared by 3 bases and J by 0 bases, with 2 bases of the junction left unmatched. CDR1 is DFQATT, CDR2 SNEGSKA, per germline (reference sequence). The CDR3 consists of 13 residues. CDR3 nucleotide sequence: TGCAGTGCTAGCTTAGCGGGCTCCTACGAGCAGTACTTC. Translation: CSASLAGSYEQYF.

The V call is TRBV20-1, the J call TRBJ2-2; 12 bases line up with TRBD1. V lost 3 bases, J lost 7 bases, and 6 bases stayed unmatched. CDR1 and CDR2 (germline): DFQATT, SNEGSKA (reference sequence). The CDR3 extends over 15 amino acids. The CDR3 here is CSARGTGGADGELFF. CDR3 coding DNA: TGCAGTGCTAGGGGGACAGGGGGCGCAGACGGGGAGCTGTTTTTT.

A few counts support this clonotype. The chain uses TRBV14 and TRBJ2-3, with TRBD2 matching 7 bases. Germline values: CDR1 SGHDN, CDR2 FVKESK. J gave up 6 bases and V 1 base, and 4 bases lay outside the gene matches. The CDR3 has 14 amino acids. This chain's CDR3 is CASSQVAGVDTQYF. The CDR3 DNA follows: TGTGCCAGCAGCCAAGTGGCGGGAGTGGATACGCAGTATTTT.

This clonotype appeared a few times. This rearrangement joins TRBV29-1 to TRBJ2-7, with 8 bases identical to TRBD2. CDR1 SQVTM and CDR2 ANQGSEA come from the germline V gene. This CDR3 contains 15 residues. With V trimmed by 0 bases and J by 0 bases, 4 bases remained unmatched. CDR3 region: CSVEDRGGSSYEQYF. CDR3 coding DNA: TGCAGCGTTGAAGATCGGGGGGGAAGCTCCTACGAGCAGTACTTC.

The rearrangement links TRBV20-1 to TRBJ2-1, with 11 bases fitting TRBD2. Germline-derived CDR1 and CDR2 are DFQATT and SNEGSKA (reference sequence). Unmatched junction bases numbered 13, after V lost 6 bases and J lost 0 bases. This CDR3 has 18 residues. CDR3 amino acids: CSAKLTSGGQSSYNEQFF. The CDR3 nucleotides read TGCAGTGCCAAACTCACTAGCGGGGGCCAAAGCTCCTACAATGAGCAGTTCTTC.

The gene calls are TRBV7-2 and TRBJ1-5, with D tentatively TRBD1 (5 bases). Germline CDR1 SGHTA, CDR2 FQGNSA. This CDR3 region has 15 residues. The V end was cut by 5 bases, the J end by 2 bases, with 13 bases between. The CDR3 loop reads CASSAGGDRNQPQHF. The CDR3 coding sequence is TGTGCCAGCAGCGCCGGAGGGGACCGCAATCAGCCCCAGCATTTT.

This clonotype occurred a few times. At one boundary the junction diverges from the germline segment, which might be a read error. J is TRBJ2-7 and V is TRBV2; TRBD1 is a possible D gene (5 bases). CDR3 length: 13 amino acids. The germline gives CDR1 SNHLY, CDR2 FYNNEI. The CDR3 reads CASSEPGIYEQYF. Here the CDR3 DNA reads TGTGCTAGCAGTGAACCAGGGATTTACGAGCAGTACTTC.

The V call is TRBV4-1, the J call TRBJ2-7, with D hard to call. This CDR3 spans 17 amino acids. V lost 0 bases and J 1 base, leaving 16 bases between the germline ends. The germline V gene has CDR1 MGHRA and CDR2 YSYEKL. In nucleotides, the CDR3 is TGCGCCAGCAGCCAAGATGTCGGGCTCCCGGCATCCTACGAGCAGTACTTC. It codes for CASSQDVGLPASYEQYF.

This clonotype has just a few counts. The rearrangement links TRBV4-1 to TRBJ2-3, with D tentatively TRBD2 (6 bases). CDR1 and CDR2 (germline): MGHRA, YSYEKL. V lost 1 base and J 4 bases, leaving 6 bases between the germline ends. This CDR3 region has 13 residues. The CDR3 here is CASSQASADTQYF. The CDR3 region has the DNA TGCGCCAGCAGCCAAGCTAGCGCAGATACGCAGTATTTT.

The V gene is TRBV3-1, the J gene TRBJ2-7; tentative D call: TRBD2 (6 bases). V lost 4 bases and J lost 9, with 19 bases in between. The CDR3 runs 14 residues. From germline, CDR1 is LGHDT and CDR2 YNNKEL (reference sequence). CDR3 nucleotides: TGTGCCAGCAGCCCTTACTCAGGGTCCGGGGGGCAGTACTTC. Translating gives CASSPYSGSGGQYF.

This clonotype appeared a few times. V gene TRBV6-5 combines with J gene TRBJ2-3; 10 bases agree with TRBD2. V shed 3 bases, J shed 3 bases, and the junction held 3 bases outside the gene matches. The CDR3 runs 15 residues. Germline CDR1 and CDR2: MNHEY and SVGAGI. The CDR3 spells CASSYSGRPTDTQYF. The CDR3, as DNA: TGTGCCAGCAGTTATAGCGGGAGGCCGACAGATACGCAGTATTTT.

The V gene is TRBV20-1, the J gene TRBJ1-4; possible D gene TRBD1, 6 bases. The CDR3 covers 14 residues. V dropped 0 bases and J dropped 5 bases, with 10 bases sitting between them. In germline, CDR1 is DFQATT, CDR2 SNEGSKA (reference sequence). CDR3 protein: CSARDGGLNEKLFF. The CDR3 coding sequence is TGCAGTGCTAGAGATGGGGGGCTGAATGAAAAACTGTTTTTT.